The clone carrying this T cell receptor beta chain was counted only a few times. This specimen belongs to a study of blood T cells in healthy people across ages. The second PCR ran roughly 7 to 12 cycles with a sample-barcoded 5' primer and J-beta primers. Sequencing recovered at least 2.5 million CDR3-containing paired-end reads from each sample. Via MiXCR, TCRdb re-called the 5' RACE reads, giving one row per CDR3 protein. The table shows over 1.5 million distinct CDR3 sequences, with just under 50% occurring only once. V shed 3 bases, J shed 2 bases, and the junction held 7 bases outside the gene matches. CDR1 is MNHEY and CDR2 is SMNVEV in the germline V gene (reference sequence). This CDR3 region has 17 residues.

Sequenced material: blood. The TCR was taken from a woman in her forties in good health. The chain employs TRBV27 and TRBJ2-3, with TRBD2 identical over 11 bases. For the CDR3, the DNA is TGTGCCAGCAGTTTGATGGGACTAGCGGCATCCACAGATACGCAGTATTTT. This gives the protein CASSLMGLAASTDTQYF.